The 21 T cell receptor beta chains below all came from one sample that was sequenced in a study of blood T cell repertoires in COVID-19. The assay was immunoSEQ multiplex PCR, and TCRdb's table has in-frame clones only and misses some. Here the sample spans approximately 90,000 clones, approximately 88% being singletons. The sequenced sample consisted of peripheral blood. The origin of the receptors is a woman older than 75 with active or convalescent COVID-19.

V and J are TRBV19 and TRBJ2-1, with 8 nucleotides matching TRBD2. Germline lookup yields CDR1 LNHDA and CDR2 SQIVND (reference sequence). Trimming cost V 5 bases and J 4 bases; bases outside gene matches: 10. The CDR3 length is 16 residues. CDR3 DNA sequence: TGTGCCAGTAGTTTACTAAGCGGGAGCATTTACAATGAGCAGTTCTTC. As protein: CASSLLSGSIYNEQFF. Variable domain in full (rest from reference TRBV19 and TRBJ2-1): DGGITQSPKYLFRKEGQNVTLSCEQNLNHDAMYWYRQDPGQGLRLIYYSQIVNDFQKGDIAEGYSVSREKKESFPLTVTSAQKNPTAFYLCASSLLSGSIYNEQFFGPGTRLTVL.

This chain links TRBV15 with TRBJ2-7; 10 nucleotides align to TRBD1. This CDR3 is 16 amino acids long. CDR1 is LNHNV and CDR2 is YYDKDF in the germline V gene (reference sequence). V gave up 5 bases and J gave up 2 bases; unmatched junction bases: 9. The CDR3 DNA is TGTGCCACCAGCGCTCCCGGGACAGGGGTCACCTACGAGCAGTACTTC. Translated, it gives CATSAPGTGVTYEQYF. Variable domain in full (rest from reference TRBV15 and TRBJ2-7): DAMVIQNPRYQVTQFGKPVTLSCSQTLNHNVMYWYQQKSSQAPKLLFHYYDKDFNNEADTPDNFQSRRPNTSFCFLDIRSPGLGDTAMYLCATSAPGTGVTYEQYFGPGTRLTVT.

CDR3 region: CAISEGRDGYGYTF. The CDR3 DNA follows: TGTGCCATCAGTGAAGGGCGGGATGGATATGGCTACACCTTC. V is TRBV10-3 and J is TRBJ1-2; D call uncertain. Trimming removed 3 bases at V and 5 bases at J, with 13 bases between. In germline, CDR1 is ENHRY, CDR2 SYGVKD. The CDR3 length is 14 residues.

In this sample, this clone turned up once. The chain uses TRBV5-1 and TRBJ1-3; maybe TRBD1 (6 bases). CDR1 is SGHRS and CDR2 is YFSETQ in the germline V gene. V was pared by 1 base and J by 3 bases, with 8 bases between. This CDR3 region has 14 residues. CDR3: CASSLTGNGNTIYF. CDR3 nucleotides: TGCGCCAGCAGCTTGACAGGGAATGGAAACACCATATATTTT.

V and J are TRBV6-5 and TRBJ2-7, with 8 nucleotides matching TRBD2. Trimming removed 7 bases from V and 4 bases from J; junction bases left unmatched: 3. The CDR3 sequence is 12 residues long. Germline values: CDR1 MNHEY, CDR2 SVGAGI. CDR3 residues: CASTGGRYEQYF. The CDR3 DNA is TGTGCCAGCACGGGAGGGAGGTACGAGCAGTACTTC.

The rearrangement uses TRBV24-1 and TRBJ2-3; 15 bases map to TRBD2. With V trimmed by 4 bases and J by 6 bases, 1 base remained unmatched. The CDR3 runs to 15 residues. Germline CDR1 KGHDR, CDR2 SFDVKD. CDR3 DNA sequence: TGTGCCACCAGTGACGGGACTAGCGGGAGGGATACGCAGTATTTT. It translates to CATSDGTSGRDTQYF.

CDR3 amino acids: CASSVSLATSTDTQYF. CDR3 DNA: TGTGCCAGCAGCGTTTCCCTAGCGACTAGCACAGATACGCAGTATTTT. The gene calls are TRBV9 and TRBJ2-3; possible D gene TRBD2, 6 bases. Trimming stripped 2 bases from V and 0 bases from J, with 13 bases between. Germline V lookup: CDR1 SGDLS, CDR2 YYNGEE. The length of the CDR3 is 16 residues.

The rearrangement joins TRBV20-1 to TRBJ1-2, with TRBD1 matching 7 bases. With V trimmed by 3 bases and J by 0 bases, 13 bases remained unmatched. The CDR3 sequence is 17 residues long. From germline, CDR1 is DFQATT and CDR2 SNEGSKA (reference sequence). CDR3 sequence reads: CSASHPEQGRTNYGYTF. The CDR3 coding sequence is TGCAGTGCTAGTCATCCAGAACAGGGGCGGACTAACTATGGCTACACCTTC.

The chain is built from TRBV5-5 and TRBJ2-5, with D uncertain. The V and J ends lost 0 bases and 3 bases respectively, with 12 bases between them. The CDR3 has 15 residues. Germline V gene data show CDR1 as SGHKS and CDR2 as YYEKEE (reference sequence). In DNA, the CDR3 is TGTGCCAGCAGCTTGGGCCAGGCTAATAAAGAGACCCAGTACTTC. Translating it yields CASSLGQANKETQYF.

J is TRBJ1-2 and V is TRBV3-1 (or the pseudogene TRBV3-2); possible D gene TRBD1, 5 bases. Germline assignment: CDR1 LGHDT and CDR2 YNNKEL (reference sequence). V dropped 0 bases and J dropped 7 bases, with 21 bases sitting between them. CDR3 length: 17 residues. The CDR3 region has the DNA TGTGCCAGCAGCCAAGATGGGCGGGAACGCGGGGCGCGTGGCTACACCTTC. Translation: CASSQDGRERGARGYTF.

The genes are TRBV28 and TRBJ2-5, with D maybe TRBD1 (5 bases). Germline CDR1 reads MDHEN; CDR2 reads SYDVKM. Between the trimmed V and J ends, which lost 6 bases and 1 base, there was a span of 9 bases. The CDR3 is made up of 13 amino acids. The chain's CDR3 is CASRSQGQETQYF. Here the CDR3 DNA reads TGTGCCAGCAGGTCCCAGGGCCAAGAGACCCAGTACTTC.

The V call is TRBV5-1, the J call TRBJ1-4, with 8 bases that match TRBD1. This CDR3 has 14 amino acids. Germline CDR1 SGHRS, CDR2 YFSETQ. V trimming: 4 bases; J trimming: 8 bases; junction bases outside the gene matches: 7. The CDR3 here is CASSRDRGGEKLFF. The CDR3 coding sequence is TGCGCCAGCAGCCGCGACAGGGGAGGGGAAAAACTGTTTTTT. Full variable domain (outside the CDR3, taken from reference TRBV5-1 and TRBJ1-4): KAGVTQTPRYLIKTRGQQVTLSCSPISGHRSVSWYQQTPGQGLQFLFEYFSETQRNKGNFPGRFSGRQFSNSRSEMNVSTLELGDSALYLCASSRDRGGEKLFFGSGTQLSVL.

The chain couples TRBV6-5 to TRBJ1-2; perhaps TRBD1 as D (6 bases). The V end lost 6 bases, the J end lost 3 bases, and 14 bases lay between the germline ends. CDR1 is MNHEY, CDR2 SVGAGI, per germline. The CDR3 spans 14 residues. CDR3 in amino acids: CASSKGHRDYGYTF. CDR3 nucleotide sequence: TGTGCCAGCAGCAAGGGACACCGCGACTATGGCTACACCTTC.

J is TRBJ2-3 and V is TRBV6-5; 9 bases map to TRBD1. V lost 6 bases to trimming and J lost 4 bases; unmatched junction nucleotides: 8. Germline values: CDR1 MNHEY, CDR2 SVGAGI. The CDR3 contains 15 residues. CDR3 in DNA: TGTGCCAGCAGGGAGGACAGGGGAGTTGCAGATACGCAGTATTTT. It yields the protein CASREDRGVADTQYF.

This rearrangement joins TRBV18 to TRBJ1-5, with 7 bases lining up with TRBD1. The germline CDR1 and CDR2 sequences are KGHSH and LQKENI. V was pared by 4 bases and J by 3 bases, with 6 bases of the junction left unmatched. This CDR3 has 15 amino acids. The CDR3 protein is CASSRPDRPNQPQHF. The DNA of the CDR3 is TGTGCCAGCTCACGCCCGGACAGGCCCAATCAGCCCCAGCATTTT.

The sample holds one count of this clone. The chain combines TRBV7-2 with TRBJ1-1, with a possible D match to TRBD1 (5 bases). Per germline, CDR1 SGHTA and CDR2 FQGNSA. CDR3 length equals 16 residues. Trimming left V 5 bases short and J 5 bases short, with 21 bases between. This chain's CDR3 is CASSAQGRLGFTEAFF. The CDR3 bases are TGTGCCAGCAGCGCGCAGGGTCGATTAGGTTTTACTGAAGCTTTCTTT.

The rearrangement joins TRBV6-1 to TRBJ1-2, with D unclear. From germline, CDR1 is MNHNS and CDR2 SASEGT. The CDR3 contains 15 residues. V dropped 1 base and J dropped 0 bases, with 9 bases sitting between them. CDR3 amino acids: CASSEVQSPNYGYTF. CDR3 sequence (DNA): TGTGCCAGCAGTGAAGTGCAGTCACCTAACTATGGCTACACCTTC.

CDR3 sequence: CASSPAGGRADTQYF. DNA of the CDR3: TGTGCCAGCTCACCAGCGGGGGGGCGGGCAGATACGCAGTATTTT. The chain employs TRBV18 and TRBJ2-3, with 9 bases identical to TRBD2. The CDR3 spans 15 residues. Germline CDR1 KGHSH, CDR2 LQKENI. The V and J ends lost 2 bases and 4 bases, in that order; junction bases with no gene match: 4.

CDR3 nucleotide sequence: TGTGCCAGCAGCTCGAGCGGGGGAGTCTACAATGAGCAGTTCTTC. Residues: CASSSSGGVYNEQFF. The rearrangement uses TRBV11-3 and TRBJ2-1; 8 bases match TRBD2. J was trimmed by 3 bases and V by 4 bases; bases with no gene match: 5. Looked up from germline, CDR1 is SGHNT and CDR2 is YENEEA. The CDR3 is made up of 15 amino acids.

This chain uses TRBV7-2 with TRBJ2-1; 7 bases are a match to TRBD2. This CDR3 spans 15 amino acids. V was pared by 5 bases and J by 7 bases, with 11 bases of the junction left unmatched. From germline, CDR1 is SGHTA and CDR2 FQGNSA. DNA of the CDR3: TGTGCCAGCAGCCGCCGGGCGGGAGTCGGAAATGAGCAGTTCTTC. This encodes CASSRRAGVGNEQFF.

This clone was seen more than once but under ten times. V is TRBV6-2 or TRBV6-3 and J is TRBJ1-2; D may be TRBD1 (6 bases). CDR1 and CDR2 from the germline V gene are MNHEY and SVGEGT. The germline V and J ends were trimmed by 5 bases and 4 bases, with 8 bases remaining between them. This CDR3 is 12 amino acids long. The CDR3 nucleotides are TGTGCCAGCAGTCCGGACAGCTATGGCTACACCTTC. Its translation: CASSPDSYGYTF.